This T cell receptor beta chain was obtained from a study of T cells after yellow fever vaccination. Findings and caveats of the study: The secondary response was weaker but peaked faster, day 5 versus 15. Any FACS-sorted repertoire could hold abundant clonotypes that contaminate it from the bulk population. Most clones from primary vaccination were detected again post-booster (approximately 97% CD4, 70% to 90% CD8).

Template switching with 5'RACE generated the TCR cDNA and added a universal primer site and UMIs. MiXCR was run by TCRdb on the 5' RACE reads, yielding one entry per CDR3 protein. The sample yields some 560,000 distinct CDR3 sequences, less than 20% seen once. Germline loops: CDR1 LNHDA, CDR2 SQIVND (reference sequence). This CDR3 region has 13 residues. With regard to this clonotype: Its specificity is unknown. Mismatch with germline at one junction end may stem from a read error.

This chain joins TRBV19 and TRBJ1-5, with TRBD1 identical over 7 bases. This clonotype originated in a man aged 18-30 years who received the YFV17D yellow fever vaccine. This specimen consisted of PBMCs, obtained 4 to 6 days after the first yellow fever vaccination. CDR3 DNA sequence: TGTGCCAGCCTGGGGACAGACAATCATCCCCAGCATTTT. Translating it yields CASLGTDNHPQHF.